The 17 T cell receptor beta chains presented below share a single source sample, sequenced in a study of cytomegalovirus exposure and HLA in healthy donors. This PCR relied on a set of 60 Vbeta primers and 13 Jbeta primers. Sequencing used immunoSEQ multiplex PCR; TCRdb keeps in-frame clones, though not all of them. The table lists about 82,000 clones, roughly four fifths of them singletons, with more than 5.5% in the top ten. Sequenced material: PBMCs. The receptors were gathered from a woman aged 50 to 60 in good health and CMV-seropositive.

CDR3 sequence (DNA): TGTGCCAGCGGCGGACAGGGCAACGCTGGAAACACCATATATTTT. Amino acids: CASGGQGNAGNTIYF. The V call is TRBV7-9, the J call TRBJ1-3, with 8 bases aligning to TRBD1. This CDR3 has 15 residues. V trimming: 8 bases; J trimming: 2 bases; junction bases outside the gene matches: 8. Germline V gene data show CDR1 as SEHNR and CDR2 as FQNEAQ (reference sequence).

This clone was observed a handful of times. Different DNA sequences within this sample yield the same CDR3. The chain couples TRBV30 to TRBJ2-7, with 12 bases lining up with TRBD2. This CDR3 is 14 amino acids long. CDR1 GTSNPN and CDR2 SVGIG come from the germline V gene (reference sequence). Trimming removed 3 bases from V and 4 bases from J; junction bases left unmatched: 4. The chain's CDR3 is CAWSAGLAGYEQYF. As DNA, the CDR3 is TGTGCCTGGAGCGCCGGACTAGCGGGATACGAGCAGTACTTC.

In the case of this clone: The junction differs from germline at one of its ends, possibly a read error. This chain links TRBV4-1 with TRBJ2-3; 9 positions agree with TRBD1. This CDR3 contains 15 residues. The germline CDR1 and CDR2 sequences are MGHRA and YSYEKL. The CDR3 loop reads CSSSQQGAGTDTQYF. CDR3 nucleotides: TGCTCCAGCAGCCAACAGGGGGCAGGGACAGATACGCAGTATTTT.

V is TRBV28 and J is TRBJ2-3, with 8 nucleotides matching TRBD1. V shed 5 bases, J shed 3 bases, and the junction held 7 bases outside the gene matches. The CDR3 length is 15 residues. Germline assignment: CDR1 MDHEN and CDR2 SYDVKM. The CDR3 loop is CASSRQGFLTDTQYF. In DNA, the CDR3 is TGTGCCAGCAGTAGACAGGGGTTCCTTACAGATACGCAGTATTTT.

V gene TRBV30 combines with J gene TRBJ2-7; 11 nucleotides line up with TRBD2. Germline lookup yields CDR1 GTSNPN and CDR2 SVGIG (reference sequence). V gave up 0 bases and J gave up 3 bases; unmatched junction bases: 7. This CDR3 has 16 residues. CDR3 protein: CAWSVGGTSGVYEQYF. For the CDR3, the DNA is TGTGCCTGGAGTGTAGGCGGGACTAGCGGAGTCTACGAGCAGTACTTC.

This clone came up a few times. The chain combines TRBV6-6 with TRBJ2-3; 8 bases are shared with TRBD2. V lost 6 bases, J lost 5 bases, and 10 bases stayed unmatched. The length of the CDR3 is 15 residues. Germline V gives CDR1 MNHNY, CDR2 SVGAGI (reference sequence). DNA for the CDR3: TGTGCCAGCAGCGGGGCGGGAGGTACCCGAGATACGCAGTATTTT. It is translated as CASSGAGGTRDTQYF.

The chain has TRBV27 and TRBJ1-1; D unresolved. CDR3 length: 14 residues. The germline V and J ends were trimmed by 2 bases and 2 bases, with 9 bases remaining between them. Per the germline V gene, CDR1 is MNHEY and CDR2 is SMNVEV (reference sequence). The CDR3 here is CASSLLGLNTEAFF. CDR3 DNA sequence: TGTGCCAGCAGTTTACTTGGACTAAACACTGAAGCTTTCTTT.

The gene calls are TRBV5-1 and TRBJ2-1; D remains unclear. Trimming removed 5 bases at V and 8 bases at J, with 20 bases between. The CDR3 is made up of 15 amino acids. CDR1 and CDR2 (germline): SGHRS, YFSETQ. The CDR3 is CASRPDHSSFDEQFF. DNA for the CDR3: TGCGCCAGCAGGCCTGATCACAGCTCTTTCGATGAGCAGTTCTTC. Filled out from reference TRBV5-1 and TRBJ2-1, the complete variable domain reads KAGVTQTPRYLIKTRGQQVTLSCSPISGHRSVSWYQQTPGQGLQFLFEYFSETQRNKGNFPGRFSGRQFSNSRSEMNVSTLELGDSALYLCASRPDHSSFDEQFFGPGTRLTVL.

The genes are TRBV4-2 and TRBJ1-2; 7 bases map to TRBD1. Trimming cost V 2 bases and J 7 bases; bases outside gene matches: 13. The CDR3 has 16 amino acids. CDR1 is LGHNA, CDR2 YNFKEQ, per germline. Here the CDR3 reads CASSQIGGTPLGGYTF. The CDR3 DNA is TGTGCCAGCAGCCAAATAGGGGGCACTCCTCTTGGTGGCTACACCTTC.

The chain uses TRBV6-6 and TRBJ2-1; 7 bases are shared with TRBD1. Trimming at V came to 6 bases and at J to 8 bases, leaving 13 bases not matched to a gene. Germline CDR1 is MNHNY and CDR2 is SVGAGI (reference sequence). CDR3 length: 15 residues. The CDR3 loop reads CASRDTGATMDEQFF. The CDR3 nucleotides read TGTGCCAGCAGAGATACAGGGGCCACAATGGATGAGCAGTTCTTC.

The chain carries TRBV7-9 and TRBJ2-5, with 11 bases matching TRBD2. The CDR3 extends over 15 amino acids. Germline V gives CDR1 SEHNR, CDR2 FQNEAQ (reference sequence). After removal of 5 bases from V and 2 bases from J, the junction contained 4 bases not matched to a gene. CDR3 sequence: CASSVTSGVQETQYF. CDR3 nucleotides: TGTGCCAGCAGCGTGACTAGCGGGGTACAAGAGACCCAGTACTTC.

J is TRBJ2-5 and V is TRBV5-1; 8 bases fit TRBD1. With 6 bases clipped from V and 4 bases from J, the junction kept 8 bases outside the gene matches. In germline, CDR1 is SGHRS, CDR2 YFSETQ. This CDR3 is built from 14 residues. The CDR3 coding sequence is TGCGCCAGCACTCCCGGACAGGGTAGAGAGACCCAGTACTTC. This sequence encodes CASTPGQGRETQYF.

The gene calls are TRBV5-1 and TRBJ1-2, with 7 bases aligning to TRBD1. Trimming cost V 5 bases and J 7 bases; bases outside gene matches: 8. The CDR3 totals 13 residues. The germline V gene encodes CDR1 SGHRS and CDR2 YFSETQ. DNA for the CDR3: TGCGCCAGCAGGGACAGGAGGGAAGGTGGCTACACCTTC. Translated, it gives CASRDRREGGYTF.

CDR3 in amino acids: CASSESYSFYEQYF. The CDR3 DNA reads TGCGCCAGCAGTGAGTCCTATTCTTTCTACGAGCAGTACTTC. The chain recombines TRBV10-2 with TRBJ2-7; D gene ambiguous. Germline CDR1 is WSHSY and CDR2 is SAAADI. The CDR3 has 14 residues. The germline V and J ends were trimmed by 0 bases and 3 bases, with 9 bases remaining between them.

This rearrangement joins TRBV10-1 to TRBJ1-1; 7 bases map to TRBD1. The CDR3 sequence is 13 residues long. Trimming removed 5 bases from V and 4 bases from J; junction bases left unmatched: 4. Germline assignment: CDR1 WNHNN and CDR2 SYGVQD (reference sequence). The CDR3 protein is CASSRQGVTEAFF. CDR3 DNA: TGCGCCAGCAGTAGACAGGGTGTCACTGAAGCTTTCTTT.

V is TRBV7-6 and J is TRBJ2-5; a weak D match, TRBD1 (6 bases). Trimming stripped 3 bases from V and 5 bases from J, with 13 bases between. This CDR3 comprises 14 residues. Germline CDR1 SGHVS, CDR2 FNYEAQ. Here the CDR3 reads CASSFNTQGETQYF. The DNA of the CDR3 is TGTGCCAGCAGCTTTAACACACAGGGTGAGACCCAGTACTTC. Full variable domain (rest looked up from reference TRBV7-6 and TRBJ2-5): GAGVSQSPRYKVTKRGQDVALRCDPISGHVSLYWYRQALGQGPEFLTYFNYEAQQDKSGLPNDRFSAERPEGSISTLTIQRTEQRDSAMYRCASSFNTQGETQYFGPGTRLLVL.

The CDR3 DNA reads as TGTGCCACCGGGACAGGGAGGACTGAAAAACTGTTTTTT. Translating it yields CATGTGRTEKLFF. J is TRBJ1-4 and V is TRBV10-3, with 9 nucleotides matching TRBD1. V lost 10 bases and J lost 7; bases outside the gene matches: 7. The CDR3 sequence is 13 residues long. Germline V gene data show CDR1 as ENHRY and CDR2 as SYGVKD.